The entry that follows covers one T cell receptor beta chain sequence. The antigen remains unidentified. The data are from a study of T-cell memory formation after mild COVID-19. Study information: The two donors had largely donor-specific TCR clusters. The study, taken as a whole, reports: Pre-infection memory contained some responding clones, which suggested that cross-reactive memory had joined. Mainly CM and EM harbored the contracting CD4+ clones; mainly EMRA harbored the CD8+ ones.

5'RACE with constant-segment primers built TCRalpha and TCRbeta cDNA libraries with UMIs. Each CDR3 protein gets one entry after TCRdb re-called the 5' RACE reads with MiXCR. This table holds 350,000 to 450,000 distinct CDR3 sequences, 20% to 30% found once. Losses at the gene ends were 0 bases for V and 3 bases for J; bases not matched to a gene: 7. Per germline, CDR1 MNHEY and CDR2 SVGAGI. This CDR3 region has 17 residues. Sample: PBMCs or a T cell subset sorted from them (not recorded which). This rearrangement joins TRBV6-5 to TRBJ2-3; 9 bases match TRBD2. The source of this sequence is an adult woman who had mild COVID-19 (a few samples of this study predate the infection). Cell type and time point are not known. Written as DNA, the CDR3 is TGTGCCAGCAGTTACTCGGGCGGGAGGGCCAGAACAGATACGCAGTATTTT. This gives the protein CASSYSGGRARTDTQYF.